Listed below are T cell receptor beta chains from one sample, sequenced in a study of T cells in Graves' hyperthyroidism and ophthalmopathy. TCRdb re-called the multiplex PCR reads with MiXCR, one entry per CDR3 protein. This repertoire shows hundreds of thousands of distinct CDR3 sequences, more than 45% found once; its top ten account for approximately 8.2%. Sequenced material: peripheral blood or thyroid tissue (not recorded which). These receptors all come from a woman aged 18-35 years with Graves' hyperthyroidism. Each CDR3 is given with its conserved first and last residue. A D gene is named only where the DNA matches it firmly. Clone size is given for some rows only: seen once, a few or many times, or a class if the clone is expanded.

cdr3_aa cdr3_nt j_call clone_size v_call d_call
CSVSPGDLGEQYF TGCAGTGTAAGTCCGGGAGATCTGGGGGAGCAGTACTTC TRBJ2-7 NA TRBV20-1 NA
CASLTGPGQPQHF TGTGCTAGCCTGACAGGGCCAGGACAGCCCCAGCATTTT TRBJ1-5 NA TRBV25-1 TRBD1
CASSYSATGSGQPQHF TGTGCCAGCAGTTACTCGGCTACAGGGTCGGGTCAGCCCCAGCATTTT TRBJ1-5 many TRBV6-6 NA
CASRNQGRRDYEQYF TGTGCCAGCAGGAACCAGGGTCGCAGGGACTACGAGCAGTACTTC TRBJ2-7 NA TRBV2 NA
CATSDPVRADSYEQYF TGTGCCACCAGTGACCCCGTCAGGGCGGACTCCTACGAGCAGTACTTC TRBJ2-7 few TRBV24-1 NA
CASRRTGVTNEKLFF TGTGCCAGCAGGCGGACAGGGGTAACTAATGAAAAACTGTTTTTT TRBJ1-4 many TRBV25-1 TRBD1
CASGSGANVLTF TGTGCCAGCGGGTCTGGGGCCAACGTCCTGACTTTC TRBJ2-6 many TRBV7-3 NA
CASSPGHTPGTQYF TGTGCCAGCAGCCCGGGACACACGCCGGGGACCCAGTACTTC TRBJ2-5 NA TRBV2 NA
CSAGRGQYEQYF TGCAGTGCGGGGCGCGGACAGTACGAGCAGTACTTC TRBJ2-7 NA TRBV20-1 NA
CASEQGFAGELFF TGTGCCAGCGAACAGGGTTTCGCCGGGGAGCTGTTTTTT TRBJ2-2 NA TRBV11-2 NA